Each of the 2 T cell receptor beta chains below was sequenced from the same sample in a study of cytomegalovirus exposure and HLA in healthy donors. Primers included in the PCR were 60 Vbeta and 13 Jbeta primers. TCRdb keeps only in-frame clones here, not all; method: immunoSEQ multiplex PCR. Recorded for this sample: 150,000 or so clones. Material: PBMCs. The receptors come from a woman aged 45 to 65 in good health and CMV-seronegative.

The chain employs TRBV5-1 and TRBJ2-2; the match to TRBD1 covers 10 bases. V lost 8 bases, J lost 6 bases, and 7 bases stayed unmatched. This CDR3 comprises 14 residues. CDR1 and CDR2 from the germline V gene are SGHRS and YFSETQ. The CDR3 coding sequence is TGCGCCAGTACCGGGACAGGGGATCCCGGGGAGCTGTTTTTT. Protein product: CASTGTGDPGELFF.

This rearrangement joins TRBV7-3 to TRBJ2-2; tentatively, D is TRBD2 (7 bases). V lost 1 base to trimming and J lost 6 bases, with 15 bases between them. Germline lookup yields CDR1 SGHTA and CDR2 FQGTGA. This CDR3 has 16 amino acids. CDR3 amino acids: CASSLKGGGSAGELFF. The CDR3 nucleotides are TGTGCCAGCAGCTTAAAAGGGGGAGGGTCGGCCGGGGAGCTGTTTTTT.